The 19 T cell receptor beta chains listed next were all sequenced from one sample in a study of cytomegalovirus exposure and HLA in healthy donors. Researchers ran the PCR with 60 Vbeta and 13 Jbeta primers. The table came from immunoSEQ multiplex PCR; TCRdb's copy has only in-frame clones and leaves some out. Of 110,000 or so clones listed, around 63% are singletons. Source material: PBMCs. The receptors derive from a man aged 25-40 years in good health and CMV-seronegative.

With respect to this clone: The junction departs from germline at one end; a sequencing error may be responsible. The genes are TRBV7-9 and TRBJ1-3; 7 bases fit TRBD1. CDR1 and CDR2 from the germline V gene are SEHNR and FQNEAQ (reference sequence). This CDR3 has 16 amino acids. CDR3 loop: CSSSLGPGQMGNTIYF. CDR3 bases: TGTTCCAGCAGCTTAGGGCCGGGACAGATGGGAAACACCATATATTTT.

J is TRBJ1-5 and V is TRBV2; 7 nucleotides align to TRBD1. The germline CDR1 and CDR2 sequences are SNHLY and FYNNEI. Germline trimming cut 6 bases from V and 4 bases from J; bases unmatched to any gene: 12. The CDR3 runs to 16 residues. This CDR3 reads CASRPHRGAGNQPQHF. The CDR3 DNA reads TGTGCCAGCAGACCACACAGGGGCGCGGGTAATCAGCCCCAGCATTTT. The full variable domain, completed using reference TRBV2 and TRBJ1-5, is EPEVTQTPSHQVTQMGQEVILRCVPISNHLYFYWYRQILGQKVEFLVSFYNNEISEKSEIFDDQFSVERPDGSNFTLKIRSTKLEDSAMYFCASRPHRGAGNQPQHFGDGTRLSIL.

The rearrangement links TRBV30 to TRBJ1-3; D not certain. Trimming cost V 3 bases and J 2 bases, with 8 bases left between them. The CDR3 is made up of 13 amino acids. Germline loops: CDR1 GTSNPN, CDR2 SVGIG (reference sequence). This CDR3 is CAWRGSPGNTIYF. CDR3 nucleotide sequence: TGTGCCTGGAGGGGCAGCCCTGGAAACACCATATATTTT. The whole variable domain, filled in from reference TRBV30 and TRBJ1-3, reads SQTIHQWPATLVQPVGSPLSLECTVEGTSNPNLYWYRQAAGRGLQLLFYSVGIGQISSEVPQNLSASRPQDRQFILSSKKLLLSDSGFYLCAWRGSPGNTIYFGEGSWLTVV.

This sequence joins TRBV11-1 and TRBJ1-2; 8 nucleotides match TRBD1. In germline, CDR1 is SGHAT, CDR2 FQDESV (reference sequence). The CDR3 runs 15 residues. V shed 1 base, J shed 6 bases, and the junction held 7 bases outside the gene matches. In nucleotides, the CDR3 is TGTGCCAGCAGCTTAGGCCGTGACAGGGGAGATGGCTACACCTTC. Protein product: CASSLGRDRGDGYTF.

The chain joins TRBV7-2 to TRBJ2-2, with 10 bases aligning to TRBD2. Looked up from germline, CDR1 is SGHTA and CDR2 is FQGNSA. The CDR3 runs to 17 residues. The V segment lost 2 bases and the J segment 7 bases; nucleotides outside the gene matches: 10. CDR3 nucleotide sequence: TGTGCCAGCAGCTTACGAACCCTAGCGGGAGCGGTCGGGGAGCTGTTTTTT. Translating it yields CASSLRTLAGAVGELFF. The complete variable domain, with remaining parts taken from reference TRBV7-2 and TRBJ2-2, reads GAGVSQSPSNKVTEKGKDVELRCDPISGHTALYWYRQSLGQGLEFLIYFQGNSAPDKSGLPSDRFSAERTGGSVSTLTIQRTQQEDSAVYLCASSLRTLAGAVGELFFGEGSRLTVL.

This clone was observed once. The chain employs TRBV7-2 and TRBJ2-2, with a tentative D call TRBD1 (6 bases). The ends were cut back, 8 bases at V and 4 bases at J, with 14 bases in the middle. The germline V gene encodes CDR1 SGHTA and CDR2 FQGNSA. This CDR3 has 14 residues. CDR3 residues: CASSTGLGTGELFF. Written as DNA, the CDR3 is TGTGCCAGCTCAACAGGGTTAGGCACCGGGGAGCTGTTTTTT.

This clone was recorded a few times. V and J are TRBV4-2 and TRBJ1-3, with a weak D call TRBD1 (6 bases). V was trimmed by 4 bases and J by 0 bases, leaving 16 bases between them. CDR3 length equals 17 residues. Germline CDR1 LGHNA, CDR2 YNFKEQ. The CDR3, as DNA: TGTGCCAGCAGCCTGGCAGACAGGAGATTCTCTGGAAACACCATATATTTT. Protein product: CASSLADRRFSGNTIYF.

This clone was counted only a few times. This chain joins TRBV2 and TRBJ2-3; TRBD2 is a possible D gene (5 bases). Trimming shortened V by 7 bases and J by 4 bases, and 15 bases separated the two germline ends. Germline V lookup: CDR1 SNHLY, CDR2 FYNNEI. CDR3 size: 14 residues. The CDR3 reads CASILGVNADTQYF. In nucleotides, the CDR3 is TGTGCCAGCATCCTCGGGGTTAACGCAGATACGCAGTATTTT. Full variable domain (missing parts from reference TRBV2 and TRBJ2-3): EPEVTQTPSHQVTQMGQEVILRCVPISNHLYFYWYRQILGQKVEFLVSFYNNEISEKSEIFDDQFSVERPDGSNFTLKIRSTKLEDSAMYFCASILGVNADTQYFGPGTRLTVL.

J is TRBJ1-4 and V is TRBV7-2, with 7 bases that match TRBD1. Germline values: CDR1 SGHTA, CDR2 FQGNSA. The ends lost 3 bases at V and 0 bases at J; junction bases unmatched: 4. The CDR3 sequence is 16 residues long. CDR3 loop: CASSFTGTATNEKLFF. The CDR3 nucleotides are TGTGCCAGCAGCTTTACCGGGACAGCAACTAATGAAAAACTGTTTTTT.

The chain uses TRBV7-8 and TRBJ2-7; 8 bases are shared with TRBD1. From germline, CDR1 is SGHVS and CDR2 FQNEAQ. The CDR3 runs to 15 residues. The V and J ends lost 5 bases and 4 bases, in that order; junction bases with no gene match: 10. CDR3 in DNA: TGTGCCAGCAGCCCGAGGACAGGGTCTTTTTACGAGCAGTACTTC. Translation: CASSPRTGSFYEQYF.

CDR3 in amino acids: CASRGGQDYEQYF. The DNA of the CDR3 is TGCGCCAGCAGGGGGGGACAGGACTACGAGCAGTACTTC. This chain connects TRBV10-1 to TRBJ2-7; 8 bases are a match to TRBD1. Trimming cost V 6 bases and J 3 bases; bases outside gene matches: 4. The germline V gene has CDR1 WNHNN and CDR2 SYGVQD (reference sequence). The CDR3 is 13 amino acids.

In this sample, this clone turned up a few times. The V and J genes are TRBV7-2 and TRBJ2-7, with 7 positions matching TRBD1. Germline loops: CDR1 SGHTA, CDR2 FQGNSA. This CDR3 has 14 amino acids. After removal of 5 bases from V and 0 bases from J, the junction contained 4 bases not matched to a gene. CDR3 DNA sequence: TGTGCCAGCAGCCCCCGACAGGGCTCCTACGAGCAGTACTTC. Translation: CASSPRQGSYEQYF.

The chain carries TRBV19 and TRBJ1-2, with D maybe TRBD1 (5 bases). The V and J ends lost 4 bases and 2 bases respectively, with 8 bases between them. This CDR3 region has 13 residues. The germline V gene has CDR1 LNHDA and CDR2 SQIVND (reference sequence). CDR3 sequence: CASSTGRNYGYTF. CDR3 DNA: TGTGCCAGTAGTACAGGGAGGAACTATGGCTACACCTTC. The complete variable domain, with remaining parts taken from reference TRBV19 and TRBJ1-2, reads DGGITQSPKYLFRKEGQNVTLSCEQNLNHDAMYWYRQDPGQGLRLIYYSQIVNDFQKGDIAEGYSVSREKKESFPLTVTSAQKNPTAFYLCASSTGRNYGYTFGSGTRLTVV.

DNA of the CDR3: TGTGCCAGCAGGTCCGGGACTAGCGGCCCCTACGAGCAGTACTTC. Translated, it gives CASRSGTSGPYEQYF. The chain uses TRBV27 and TRBJ2-7; 11 bases agree with TRBD2. The CDR3 totals 15 residues. After removal of 6 bases from V and 2 bases from J, the junction contained 6 bases not matched to a gene. Germline CDR1 and CDR2: MNHEY and SMNVEV (reference sequence).

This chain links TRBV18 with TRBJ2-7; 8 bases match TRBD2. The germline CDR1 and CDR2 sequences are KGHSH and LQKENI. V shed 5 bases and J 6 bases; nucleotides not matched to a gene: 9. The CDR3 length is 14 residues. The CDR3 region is CASSTLGLVLEQYF. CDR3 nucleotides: TGTGCCAGCTCAACGTTGGGACTAGTACTCGAGCAGTACTTC.

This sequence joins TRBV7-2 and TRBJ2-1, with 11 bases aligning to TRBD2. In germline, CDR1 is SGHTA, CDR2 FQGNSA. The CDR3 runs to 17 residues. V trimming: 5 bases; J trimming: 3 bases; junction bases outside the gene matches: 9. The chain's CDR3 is CASSIRSGTSGYNEQFF. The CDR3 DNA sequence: TGTGCCAGCAGCATACGCTCCGGGACTAGCGGCTACAATGAGCAGTTCTTC.

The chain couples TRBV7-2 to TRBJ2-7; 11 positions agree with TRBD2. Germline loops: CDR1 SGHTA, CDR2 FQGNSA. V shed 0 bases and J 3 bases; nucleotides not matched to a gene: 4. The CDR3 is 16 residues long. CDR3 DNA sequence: TGTGCCAGCAGCTTAGCGGGGACTAGCGGACACTACGAGCAGTACTTC. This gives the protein CASSLAGTSGHYEQYF.

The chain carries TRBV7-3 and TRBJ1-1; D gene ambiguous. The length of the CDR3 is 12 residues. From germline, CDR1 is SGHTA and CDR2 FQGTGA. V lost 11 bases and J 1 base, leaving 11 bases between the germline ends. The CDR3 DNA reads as TGTGCCGGGGAGGGCCAGAACACTGAAGCTTTCTTT. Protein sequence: CAGEGQNTEAFF.

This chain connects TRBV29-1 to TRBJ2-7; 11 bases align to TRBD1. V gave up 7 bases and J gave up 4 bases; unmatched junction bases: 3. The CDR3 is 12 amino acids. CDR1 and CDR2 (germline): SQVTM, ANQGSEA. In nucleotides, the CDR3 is TGCAGCGCCGGGGACAGGGGGTACGAGCAGTACTTC. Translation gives CSAGDRGYEQYF.